Listed here are 12 T cell receptor beta chains from one sample, sequenced in a study of CD8+CD57+ T cells in acquired aplastic anemia. CD8+CD57+ cell expansion had been shown by flow cytometry in patients chosen for sequencing. Profiling of TCR beta VDJ combinations and CDR3 sequences used genomic DNA as template. TCRdb independently ran MiXCR on the reads; one entry per CDR3 protein. Of about 160,000 distinct CDR3 sequences in the sample, 45% to 50% were seen once. The sample consisted of sorted CD4+, CD8+, or CD8+CD57+ T cells (not recorded which) from PBMCs. These receptors were obtained from a human donor with aplastic anemia.

Of note for this clonotype: Possible read error: a much larger clone is one base away. This rearrangement joins TRBV7-2 to TRBJ1-3; D not resolved. The CDR3 has 12 residues. Germline V gives CDR1 SGHTA, CDR2 FQGNSA. V was shortened by 6 bases and J by 7 bases, with 10 bases between the two germline ends. The CDR3 DNA reads TGTGCCAGCAGAACCTTAAGGAACACCATATATTTT. Its translation: CASRTLRNTIYF.

The chain employs TRBV4-1 and TRBJ2-2, with D unresolved. The CDR3 sequence is 13 residues long. Trimming removed 1 base at V and 2 bases at J, with 2 bases between. Germline CDR1 MGHRA, CDR2 YSYEKL. This CDR3 is CASSQGNTGELFF. CDR3 sequence (DNA): TGCGCCAGCAGCCAAGGAAACACCGGGGAGCTGTTTTTT.

This clonotype was recorded at least ten times. The chain links TRBV9 to TRBJ2-2; D unresolved. Germline CDR1 reads SGDLS; CDR2 reads YYNGEE. There are 15 residues in the CDR3. The V end lost 3 bases, the J end lost 7 bases, and 16 bases lay between the germline ends. CDR3 protein: CASSGLEDRFGELFF. In DNA, the CDR3 is TGTGCCAGCAGCGGCCTAGAGGACCGGTTCGGGGAGCTGTTTTTT. Looking up the rest from reference TRBV9 and TRBJ2-2 gives the full variable domain: DSGVTQTPKHLITATGQRVTLRCSPRSGDLSVYWYQQSLDQGLQFLIQYYNGEERAKGNILERFSAQQFPDLHSELNLSSLELGDSALYFCASSGLEDRFGELFFGEGSRLTVL.

In this sample, this clonotype turned up many times. The chain recombines TRBV6-1 with TRBJ1-5, with TRBD1 as a possible D gene (6 bases). Trimming left V 5 bases short and J 7 bases short, with 18 bases between. This CDR3 is 15 amino acids long. Germline lookup yields CDR1 MNHNS and CDR2 SASEGT. The CDR3 DNA reads as TGTGCCAGCAGTATCGGGGGGCAGGGAGGACAGCCCCAGCATTTT. Protein: CASSIGGQGGQPQHF.

The V and J genes are TRBV24-1 and TRBJ2-2; a possible D gene is TRBD1 (6 bases). V lost 4 bases to trimming and J lost 6 bases, with 20 bases between them. The CDR3 has 17 amino acids. Germline CDR1 KGHDR, CDR2 SFDVKD. This CDR3 reads CATSDTTGSGDAGELFF. For the CDR3, the DNA is TGTGCCACCAGTGACACCACGGGGTCAGGGGACGCCGGGGAGCTGTTTTTT.

The chain is built from TRBV10-3 and TRBJ2-7; TRBD1 matches 9 bases. This CDR3 contains 15 residues. The junction had 6 bases not matched to a gene; V was cut back by 2 bases and J by 4 bases. Germline CDR1 reads ENHRY; CDR2 reads SYGVKD. The CDR3 sequence: CAISEAGQGGYEQYF. The CDR3, as DNA: TGTGCCATCAGTGAGGCGGGACAGGGCGGGTACGAGCAGTACTTC.

This clonotype was counted many times. The CDR3 reads CASSSPGFYGYTF. The CDR3, as DNA: TGTGCCAGCAGTTCCCCTGGGTTTTATGGCTACACCTTC. The chain couples TRBV7-9 to TRBJ1-2, with D unresolved. The CDR3 contains 13 residues. The V gene's germline CDR1 is SEHNR and CDR2 FQNEAQ (reference sequence). The V gene lost 6 bases and the J gene lost 5 bases, with 13 bases spanning the gap.

The gene calls are TRBV5-1 and TRBJ2-1, with TRBD2 matching over 7 bases. CDR1 and CDR2 from the germline V gene are SGHRS and YFSETQ. V lost 0 bases, J lost 3 bases, and 3 bases stayed unmatched. This CDR3 region has 15 residues. CDR3 sequence: CASSLGLADYNEQFF. The CDR3 DNA follows: TGCGCCAGCAGCTTGGGACTAGCCGACTACAATGAGCAGTTCTTC. The complete variable domain, with remaining parts taken from reference TRBV5-1 and TRBJ2-1, reads KAGVTQTPRYLIKTRGQQVTLSCSPISGHRSVSWYQQTPGQGLQFLFEYFSETQRNKGNFPGRFSGRQFSNSRSEMNVSTLELGDSALYLCASSLGLADYNEQFFGPGTRLTVL.

The DNA for the CDR3 is TGTGCCATCAGCCCGACAGGGGGCCAAGAGACCCAGTACTTC. As protein: CAISPTGGQETQYF. The chain is built from TRBV10-3 and TRBJ2-5; TRBD1 aligns across 9 bases. J was trimmed by 1 base and V by 6 bases; bases with no gene match: 3. Germline CDR1 ENHRY, CDR2 SYGVKD. The CDR3 length is 14 residues.

V is TRBV7-9 and J is TRBJ1-6; weak D call: TRBD1 (6 bases). The CDR3 extends over 15 amino acids. V was cut by 2 bases and J by 7 bases, with 12 bases left in between. Germline lookup yields CDR1 SEHNR and CDR2 FQNEAQ (reference sequence). The CDR3 DNA reads TGTGCCAGCAGCTTAACGGGGGGGCTAAATTCACCCCTCCACTTT. It specifies CASSLTGGLNSPLHF.

This clonotype was seen more than once but under ten times. J is TRBJ2-1 and V is TRBV25-1; 7 positions match TRBD2. V trimming: 6 bases; J trimming: 9 bases; junction bases outside the gene matches: 8. CDR3 length: 13 residues. Germline CDR1 and CDR2: MGHDK and SYGVNS. The CDR3 nucleotides read TGTGCCAGCAGGGAACTAGCGAGGGGTGAGCAGTTCTTC. It yields the protein CASRELARGEQFF.

The chain is built from TRBV20-1 and TRBJ2-1, with TRBD1 matching over 9 bases. CDR3 length equals 15 residues. V was pared by 1 base and J by 10 bases, with 11 bases of the junction left unmatched. The germline V gene has CDR1 DFQATT and CDR2 SNEGSKA (reference sequence). As DNA, the CDR3 is TGCAGTGCTAGAGGCGGAGGACAGGGGACCGCGGAGCAGTTCTTC. Protein product: CSARGGGQGTAEQFF.